This T cell receptor (beta chain) derives from a study of identical twins. Overall study findings and caveats: Abundant cord blood beta clonotypes carried fewer insertions; memory repertoires showed none. Twin pairs' shared out-of-frame alpha sequences were enriched in low generation probability. Within beta out-of-frame sequences, the excess sharing observed between twins was weaker.

TCRdb re-derived calls from the 5' RACE reads in MiXCR, one entry per CDR3 protein. This sample has approximately 550,000 distinct CDR3 sequences; approximately 20% occur once, and the top ten carry approximately 0.48%. This clonotype was detected only a few times. As yet, its antigen is unknown. V dropped 6 bases and J dropped 2; count of bases not matched to a gene: 10. The CDR3 is made up of 16 amino acids. Germline values: CDR1 MDHEN, CDR2 SYDVKM. This sample was shared with a second study, whose subject was yellow fever vaccine responses in identical twins.

The sequenced sample was CD4+ T cells sorted from blood. This TCR was recovered from a woman aged 18-29 years in good health. The J gene is TRBJ1-5, the V gene TRBV28, with TRBD1 matching 7 bases. The CDR3 sequence: CASSTGESLGNQPQHF. The DNA of the CDR3 is TGTGCCAGCAGCACAGGGGAATCGTTAGGCAATCAGCCCCAGCATTTT.